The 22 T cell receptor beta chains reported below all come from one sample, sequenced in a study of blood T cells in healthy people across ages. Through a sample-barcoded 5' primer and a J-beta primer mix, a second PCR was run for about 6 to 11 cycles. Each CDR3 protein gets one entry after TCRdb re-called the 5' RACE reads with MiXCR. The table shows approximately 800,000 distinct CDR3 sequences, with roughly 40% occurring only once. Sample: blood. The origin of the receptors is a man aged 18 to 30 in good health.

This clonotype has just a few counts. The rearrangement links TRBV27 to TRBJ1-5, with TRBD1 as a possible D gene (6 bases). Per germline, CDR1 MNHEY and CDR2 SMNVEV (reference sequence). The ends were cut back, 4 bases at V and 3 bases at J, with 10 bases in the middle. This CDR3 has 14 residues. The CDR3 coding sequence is TGTGCCAGCAGTTGGGGGGGCCTCAATCAGCCCCAGCATTTT. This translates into CASSWGGLNQPQHF.

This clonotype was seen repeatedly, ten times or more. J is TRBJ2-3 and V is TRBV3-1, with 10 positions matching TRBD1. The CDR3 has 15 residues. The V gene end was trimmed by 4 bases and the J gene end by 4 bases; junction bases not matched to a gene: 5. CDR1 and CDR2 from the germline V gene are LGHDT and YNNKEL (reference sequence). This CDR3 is CASSPTGGVSDTQYF. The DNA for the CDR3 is TGTGCCAGCAGCCCGACAGGGGGCGTCTCAGATACGCAGTATTTT.

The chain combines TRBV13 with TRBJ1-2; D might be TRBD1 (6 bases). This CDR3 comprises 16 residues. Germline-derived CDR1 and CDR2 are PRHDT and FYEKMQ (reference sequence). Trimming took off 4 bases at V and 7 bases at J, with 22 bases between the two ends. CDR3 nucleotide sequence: TGTGCCAGCAGCTCAGTAGTGCTGCGACAGGAGGTTGGCTACACCTTC. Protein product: CASSSVVLRQEVGYTF.

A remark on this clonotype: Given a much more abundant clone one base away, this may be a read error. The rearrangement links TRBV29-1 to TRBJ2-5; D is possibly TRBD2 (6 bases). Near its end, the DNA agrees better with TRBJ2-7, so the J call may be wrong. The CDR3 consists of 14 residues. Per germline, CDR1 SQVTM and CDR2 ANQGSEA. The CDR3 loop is CSVVSLGGGCEQYF. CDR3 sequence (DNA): TGCAGCGTTGTCTCCTTGGGGGGAGGTTGCGAGCAGTACTTC.

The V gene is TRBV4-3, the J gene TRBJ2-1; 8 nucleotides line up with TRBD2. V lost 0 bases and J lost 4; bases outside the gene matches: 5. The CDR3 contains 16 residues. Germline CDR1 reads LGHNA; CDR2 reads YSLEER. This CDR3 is CASSQDRVAGYNEQFF. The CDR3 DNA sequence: TGCGCCAGCAGCCAAGATCGGGTAGCGGGGTACAATGAGCAGTTCTTC.

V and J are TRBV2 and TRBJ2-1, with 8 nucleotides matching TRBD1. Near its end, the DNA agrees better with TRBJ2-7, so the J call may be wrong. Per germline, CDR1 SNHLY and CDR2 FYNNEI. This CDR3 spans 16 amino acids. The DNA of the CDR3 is TGTGCCAGCAGTCCCCAGGGGGCACGAATCTACAATGAGCAGTACTTC. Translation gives CASSPQGARIYNEQYF.

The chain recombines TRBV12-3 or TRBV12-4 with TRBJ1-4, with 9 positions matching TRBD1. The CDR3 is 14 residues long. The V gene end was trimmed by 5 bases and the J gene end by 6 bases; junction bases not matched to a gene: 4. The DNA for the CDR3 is TGTGCCAGCAGTATGACAGGGGGTGATGAAAAACTGTTTTTT. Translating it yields CASSMTGGDEKLFF.

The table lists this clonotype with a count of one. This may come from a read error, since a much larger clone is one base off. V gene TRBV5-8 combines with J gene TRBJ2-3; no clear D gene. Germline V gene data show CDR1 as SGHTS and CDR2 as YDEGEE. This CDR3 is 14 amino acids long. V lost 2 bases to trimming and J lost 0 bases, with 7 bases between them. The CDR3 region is CASSFGLSTDTQYF. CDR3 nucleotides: TGTGCCAGCAGCTTTGGGTTAAGCACAGATACGCAGTATTTT.

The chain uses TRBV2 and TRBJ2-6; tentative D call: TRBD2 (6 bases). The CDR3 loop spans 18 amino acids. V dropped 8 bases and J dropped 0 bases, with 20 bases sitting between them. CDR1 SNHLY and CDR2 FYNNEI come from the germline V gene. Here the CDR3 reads CASRTGLISPSGANVLTF. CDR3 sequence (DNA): TGTGCCAGCCGCACGGGACTGATATCTCCCTCTGGGGCCAACGTCCTGACTTTC. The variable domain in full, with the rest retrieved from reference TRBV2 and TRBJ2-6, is EPEVTQTPSHQVTQMGQEVILRCVPISNHLYFYWYRQILGQKVEFLVSFYNNEISEKSEIFDDQFSVERPDGSNFTLKIRSTKLEDSAMYFCASRTGLISPSGANVLTFGAGSRLTVL.

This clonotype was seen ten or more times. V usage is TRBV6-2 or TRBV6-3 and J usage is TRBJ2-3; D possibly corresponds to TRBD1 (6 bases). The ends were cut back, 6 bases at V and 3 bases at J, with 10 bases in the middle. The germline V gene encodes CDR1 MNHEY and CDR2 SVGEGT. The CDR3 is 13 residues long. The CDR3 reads CASRFTGTDTQYF. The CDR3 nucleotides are TGTGCCAGCAGGTTCACAGGGACAGATACGCAGTATTTT.

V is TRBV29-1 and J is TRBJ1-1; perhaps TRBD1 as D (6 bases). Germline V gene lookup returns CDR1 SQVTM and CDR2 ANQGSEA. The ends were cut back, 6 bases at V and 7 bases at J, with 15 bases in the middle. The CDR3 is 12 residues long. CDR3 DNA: TGCAGCGTCGCGGGGGCTACAAGTGAAGCTTTCTTT. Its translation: CSVAGATSEAFF.

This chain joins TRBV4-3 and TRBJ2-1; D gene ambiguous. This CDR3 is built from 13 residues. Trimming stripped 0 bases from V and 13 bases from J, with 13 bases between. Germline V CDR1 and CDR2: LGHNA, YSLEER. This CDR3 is CASSQDLGDIQFF. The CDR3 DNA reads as TGCGCCAGCAGCCAAGATTTAGGAGACATTCAGTTCTTC.

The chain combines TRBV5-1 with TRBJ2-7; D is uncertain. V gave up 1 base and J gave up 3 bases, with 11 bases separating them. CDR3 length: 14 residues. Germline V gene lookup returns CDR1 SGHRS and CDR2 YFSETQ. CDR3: CASSLLCGCYEQYF. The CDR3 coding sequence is TGCGCCAGCAGCTTGTTATGTGGTTGCTACGAGCAGTACTTC. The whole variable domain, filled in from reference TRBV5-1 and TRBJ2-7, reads KAGVTQTPRYLIKTRGQQVTLSCSPISGHRSVSWYQQTPGQGLQFLFEYFSETQRNKGNFPGRFSGRQFSNSRSEMNVSTLELGDSALYLCASSLLCGCYEQYFGPGTRLTVT.

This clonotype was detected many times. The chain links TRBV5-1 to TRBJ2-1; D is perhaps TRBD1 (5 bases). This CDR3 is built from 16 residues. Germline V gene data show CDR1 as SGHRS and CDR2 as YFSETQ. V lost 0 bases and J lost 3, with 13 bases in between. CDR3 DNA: TGCGCCAGCAGCTTGGTGGGGCAGTCCGGCTACAATGAGCAGTTCTTC. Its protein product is CASSLVGQSGYNEQFF. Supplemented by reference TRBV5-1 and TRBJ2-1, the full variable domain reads KAGVTQTPRYLIKTRGQQVTLSCSPISGHRSVSWYQQTPGQGLQFLFEYFSETQRNKGNFPGRFSGRQFSNSRSEMNVSTLELGDSALYLCASSLVGQSGYNEQFFGPGTRLTVL.

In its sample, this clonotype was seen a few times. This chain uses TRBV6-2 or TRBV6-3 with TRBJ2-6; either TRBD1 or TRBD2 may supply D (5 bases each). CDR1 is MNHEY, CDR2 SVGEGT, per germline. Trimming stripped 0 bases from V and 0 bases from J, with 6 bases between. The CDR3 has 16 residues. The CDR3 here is CASSYSGVSGANVLTF. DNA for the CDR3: TGTGCCAGCAGTTACTCGGGGGTCTCTGGGGCCAACGTCCTGACTTTC.

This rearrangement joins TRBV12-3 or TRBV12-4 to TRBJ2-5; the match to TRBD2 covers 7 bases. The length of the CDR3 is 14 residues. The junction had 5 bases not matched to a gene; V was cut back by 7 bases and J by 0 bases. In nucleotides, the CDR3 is TGTGCCAGCAAGGTCAGCGGGAACCAAGAGACCCAGTACTTC. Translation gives CASKVSGNQETQYF.

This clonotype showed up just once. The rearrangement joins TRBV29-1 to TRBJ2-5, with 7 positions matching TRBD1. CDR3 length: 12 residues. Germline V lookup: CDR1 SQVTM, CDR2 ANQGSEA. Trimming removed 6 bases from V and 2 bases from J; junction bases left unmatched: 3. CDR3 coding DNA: TGCAGCGTGGGACAGCCGCAAGAGACCCAGTACTTC. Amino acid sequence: CSVGQPQETQYF.

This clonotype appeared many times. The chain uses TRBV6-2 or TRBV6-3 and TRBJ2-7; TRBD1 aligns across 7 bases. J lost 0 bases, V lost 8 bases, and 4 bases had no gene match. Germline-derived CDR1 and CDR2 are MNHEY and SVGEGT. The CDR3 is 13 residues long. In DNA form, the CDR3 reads TGTGCCAGCTCCTACAGGGGCTCCTACGAGCAGTACTTC. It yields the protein CASSYRGSYEQYF.

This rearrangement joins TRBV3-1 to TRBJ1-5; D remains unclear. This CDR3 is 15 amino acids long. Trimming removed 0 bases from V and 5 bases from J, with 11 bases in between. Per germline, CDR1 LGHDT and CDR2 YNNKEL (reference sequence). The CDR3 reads CASSQDPSVDQPQHF. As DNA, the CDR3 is TGTGCCAGCAGCCAAGATCCGTCGGTCGATCAGCCCCAGCATTTT.

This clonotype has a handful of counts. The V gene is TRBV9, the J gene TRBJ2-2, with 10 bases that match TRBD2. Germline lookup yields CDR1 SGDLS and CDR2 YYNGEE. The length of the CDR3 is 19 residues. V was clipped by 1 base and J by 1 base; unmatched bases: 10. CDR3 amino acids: CASSVLGLAGAMNTGELFF. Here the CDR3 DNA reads TGTGCCAGCAGCGTATTAGGTCTAGCGGGGGCAATGAACACCGGGGAGCTGTTTTTT.

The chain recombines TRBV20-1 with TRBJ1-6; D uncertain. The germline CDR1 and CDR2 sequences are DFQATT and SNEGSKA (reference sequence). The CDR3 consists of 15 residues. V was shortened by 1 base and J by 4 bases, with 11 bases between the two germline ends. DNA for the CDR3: TGCAGTGCTAGAGGGATGGGGTTTTATAATTCACCCCTCCACTTT. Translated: CSARGMGFYNSPLHF.

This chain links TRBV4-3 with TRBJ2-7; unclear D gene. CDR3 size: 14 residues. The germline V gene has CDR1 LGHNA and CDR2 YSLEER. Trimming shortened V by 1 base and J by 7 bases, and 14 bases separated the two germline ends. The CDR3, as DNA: TGCGCCAGCAGCCAAGTGGGCAAGAACAATGAGCAGTACTTC. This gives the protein CASSQVGKNNEQYF.